This passage covers 16 T cell receptor beta chains from one sample sequenced in a study of T cells in localized non-small cell lung cancer. TCRdb's table, derived via immunoSEQ multiplex PCR, lists solely in-frame clones and lacks some. The sample shows tens of thousands of clones, 84% of them seen only once. Sequenced material: peripheral blood, taken before any cancer treatment. All receptors come from a man aged 40 to 69 with stage I lung adenocarcinoma.

This clone was picked up a small number of times. The rearrangement uses TRBV5-8 and TRBJ2-3; no firm D call. Trimming pared 1 base from V and 1 base from J, leaving 13 bases between. Germline CDR1 SGHTS, CDR2 YDEGEE. The CDR3 runs 16 residues. Written as DNA, the CDR3 is TGTGCCAGCAGCTTGTCCTCCAATGTGGGCACAGATACGCAGTATTTT. Translated, it gives CASSLSSNVGTDTQYF.

The rearrangement joins TRBV27 to TRBJ2-7, with no clear D. V was clipped by 7 bases and J by 2 bases, with 15 bases between them. Germline V gene data show CDR1 as MNHEY and CDR2 as SMNVEV (reference sequence). The CDR3 covers 14 residues. Here the CDR3 DNA reads TGTGCCAGCAAAGATCGAGTTGGCACCTACGAGCAGTACTTC. The encoded protein is CASKDRVGTYEQYF.

V usage is TRBV19 and J usage is TRBJ2-7; 9 bases align to TRBD2. The V segment lost 6 bases and the J segment 2 bases; nucleotides outside the gene matches: 5. This CDR3 region has 14 residues. Germline V lookup: CDR1 LNHDA, CDR2 SQIVND (reference sequence). The CDR3 spells CASRGLAGTYEQYF. For the CDR3, the DNA is TGTGCCAGTAGAGGTCTAGCGGGGACCTACGAGCAGTACTTC. The full variable domain, in which reference TRBV19 and TRBJ2-7 provide the parts outside the CDR3, is DGGITQSPKYLFRKEGQNVTLSCEQNLNHDAMYWYRQDPGQGLRLIYYSQIVNDFQKGDIAEGYSVSREKKESFPLTVTSAQKNPTAFYLCASRGLAGTYEQYFGPGTRLTVT.

This chain's CDR3 is CASSPPSEETQYF. In DNA form, the CDR3 reads TGTGCCAGCTCACCACCGTCGGAAGAGACCCAGTACTTC. The genes are TRBV18 and TRBJ2-5; the D is unclear. The CDR3 has 13 amino acids. CDR1 KGHSH and CDR2 LQKENI come from the germline V gene. The V end was cut by 0 bases, the J end by 3 bases, with 5 bases between.

The chain has TRBV5-6 and TRBJ2-2, with D perhaps matching TRBD2 (5 bases). Germline V CDR1 and CDR2: SGHDT, YYEEEE. V gave up 4 bases and J gave up 5 bases, with 9 bases separating them. CDR3 length equals 13 residues. CDR3 sequence: CASSRLPTGELFF. The DNA for the CDR3 is TGTGCCAGCAGCCGACTACCGACCGGGGAGCTGTTTTTT.

This clone was detected many times. The V gene is TRBV7-2, the J gene TRBJ2-7; 8 positions match TRBD1. V dropped 4 bases and J dropped 6; count of bases not matched to a gene: 11. Per germline, CDR1 SGHTA and CDR2 FQGNSA. The CDR3 consists of 15 residues. CDR3 coding DNA: TGTGCCAGCAGCTCAGGACAGGGACGCACTGGCGAGCAGTACTTC. This codes for CASSSGQGRTGEQYF.

The genes are TRBV6-5 and TRBJ1-1; a weak D match, TRBD1 (6 bases). The CDR3 has 13 amino acids. Germline V gene sequence: CDR1 MNHEY, CDR2 SVGAGI. Trimming removed 2 bases at V and 3 bases at J, with 7 bases between. The CDR3 loop is CASSYEGDTEAFF. The CDR3 DNA sequence: TGTGCCAGCAGTTACGAGGGGGACACTGAAGCTTTCTTT.

The J gene is TRBJ2-1, the V gene TRBV7-2; 8 bases are a match to TRBD2. Trimming took 5 bases from V and 7 from J; bases not matched to a gene: 13. Germline V lookup: CDR1 SGHTA, CDR2 FQGNSA. CDR3 length: 16 residues. The CDR3 DNA is TGTGCCAGCAGCCCCCGTCGAGCGGGAGTGAGGAATGAGCAGTTCTTC. This gives the protein CASSPRRAGVRNEQFF.

The chain employs TRBV10-3 and TRBJ2-4; D remains ambiguous. The CDR3 totals 15 residues. The germline CDR1 and CDR2 sequences are ENHRY and SYGVKD. Trimming pared 7 bases from V and 0 bases from J, leaving 13 bases between. DNA for the CDR3: TGTGCCATCATCTCGGACGGCTTAGCCAAAAACATTCAGTACTTC. Translation gives CAIISDGLAKNIQYF.

This chain joins TRBV27 and TRBJ2-7; D not resolved. Germline CDR1 reads MNHEY; CDR2 reads SMNVEV (reference sequence). Trimming stripped 5 bases from V and 1 base from J, with 18 bases between. The CDR3 spans 16 residues. The CDR3 here is CASSGRSEKRSYEQYF. The CDR3 DNA follows: TGTGCCAGCAGTGGTCGGTCCGAAAAGAGGTCCTACGAGCAGTACTTC.

The chain combines TRBV6-1 with TRBJ1-1, with 9 nucleotides matching TRBD1. Trimming cost V 2 bases and J 4 bases; bases outside gene matches: 2. The CDR3 contains 14 residues. In germline, CDR1 is MNHNS, CDR2 SASEGT. CDR3 in DNA: TGTGCCAGCAGTGAAACGACAGGGGGCACTGAAGCTTTCTTT. It yields the protein CASSETTGGTEAFF.

This clone came up a few times. This chain links TRBV6-5 with TRBJ2-5, with TRBD2 identical over 8 bases. The CDR3 sequence is 15 residues long. V shed 2 bases, J shed 2 bases, and the junction held 4 bases outside the gene matches. Per the germline V gene, CDR1 is MNHEY and CDR2 is SVGAGI. CDR3 sequence (DNA): TGTGCCAGCAGTTACGGGGTAGCGGGGCAAGAGACCCAGTACTTC. Amino acid sequence: CASSYGVAGQETQYF.

This chain joins TRBV19 and TRBJ2-1, with D possibly matching TRBD1 (5 bases). The CDR3 loop spans 12 amino acids. Looked up from germline, CDR1 is LNHDA and CDR2 is SQIVND (reference sequence). Deletions cut 5 bases from V and 9 bases from J, with 11 bases between. The CDR3 spells CASSPTGFEQFF. Here the CDR3 DNA reads TGTGCCAGTAGTCCAACAGGTTTTGAGCAGTTCTTC. The variable domain in full, completed from reference TRBV19 and TRBJ2-1, reads DGGITQSPKYLFRKEGQNVTLSCEQNLNHDAMYWYRQDPGQGLRLIYYSQIVNDFQKGDIAEGYSVSREKKESFPLTVTSAQKNPTAFYLCASSPTGFEQFFGPGTRLTVL.

V usage is TRBV13 and J usage is TRBJ2-5; TRBD2 aligns across 13 bases. V shed 0 bases and J 2 bases; nucleotides not matched to a gene: 3. Germline values: CDR1 PRHDT, CDR2 FYEKMQ (reference sequence). The CDR3 is made up of 17 amino acids. The CDR3 DNA reads TGTGCCAGCAGCTTAGGAGGACTAGCGGGGGTGCAAGAGACCCAGTACTTC. This encodes CASSLGGLAGVQETQYF.

The count of this clone is one. The J gene is TRBJ2-2, the V gene TRBV29-1, with 8 positions matching TRBD2. The CDR3 loop spans 14 amino acids. Germline V CDR1 and CDR2: SQVTM, ANQGSEA. Unmatched junction bases numbered 1, after V lost 4 bases and J lost 0 bases. Here the CDR3 DNA reads TGCAGCGTTGTGACTAGCGCGAACACCGGGGAGCTGTTTTTT. Translated: CSVVTSANTGELFF.

The gene calls are TRBV10-1 and TRBJ2-1; D may be TRBD1 (6 bases). Germline CDR1 WNHNN, CDR2 SYGVQD (reference sequence). V shed 4 bases and J shed 2 bases, with 6 bases lying between them. This CDR3 has 13 amino acids. CDR3 bases: TGCGCCAGCAGTGGACAGGCCTACAATGAGCAGTTCTTC. It specifies CASSGQAYNEQFF.